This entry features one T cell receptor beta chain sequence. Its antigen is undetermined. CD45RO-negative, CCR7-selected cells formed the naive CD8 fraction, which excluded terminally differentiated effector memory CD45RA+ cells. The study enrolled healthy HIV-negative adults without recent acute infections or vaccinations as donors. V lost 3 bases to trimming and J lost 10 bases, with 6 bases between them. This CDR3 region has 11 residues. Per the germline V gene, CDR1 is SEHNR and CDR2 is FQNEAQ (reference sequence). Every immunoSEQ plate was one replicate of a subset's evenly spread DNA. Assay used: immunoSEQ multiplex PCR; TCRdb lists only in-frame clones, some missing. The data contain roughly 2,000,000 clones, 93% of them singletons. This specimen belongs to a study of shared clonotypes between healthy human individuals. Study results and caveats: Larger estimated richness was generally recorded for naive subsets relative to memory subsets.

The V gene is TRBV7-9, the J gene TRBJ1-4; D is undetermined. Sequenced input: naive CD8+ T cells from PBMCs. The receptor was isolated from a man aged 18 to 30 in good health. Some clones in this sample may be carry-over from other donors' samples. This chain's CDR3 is CASSLGAKLFF. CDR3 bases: TGTGCCAGCAGCTTGGGAGCAAAACTGTTTTTT.